The clone carrying this TCR beta chain occurred a few times. Germline V CDR1 and CDR2: MNHEY, SMNVEV (reference sequence). V shed 5 bases and J shed 7 bases, with 11 bases lying between them. The CDR3 spans 12 residues. 5'RACE template switching produced TCR cDNA carrying a universal primer site and UMIs. TCRdb called the 5' RACE reads again in MiXCR, with one record for every CDR3 protein. The table lists some 320,000 distinct CDR3 sequences, 7.5% to 9% of them singletons. The entry originates in a study of T cells after yellow fever vaccination. The source was CD4+ T cells sorted from PBMCs, collected 5 days after the yellow fever booster vaccination. The V and J genes are TRBV27 and TRBJ2-5; perhaps TRBD1 as D (5 bases). This receptor was identified in a young man who received the YFV17D yellow fever vaccine. The CDR3 is CASSLWGGTQYF. The CDR3, as DNA: TGTGCCAGCAGTCTTTGGGGCGGGACCCAGTACTTC.